This passage covers 10 T cell receptor beta chains from one sample sequenced in a study of T cell repertoires in aging, cancer and after chemotherapy (dated by TCRdb to between 2019 and 2020). TCRdb shows the sequencer as Illumina MiSeq. Multiplex touch-down PCR with a mixed TRB-A/B primer pool was used to amplify rearranged TRB sequences covering the V, D and J segments. The public reads were reanalyzed by TCRdb: fastp trimming at Q25, MiXCR alignment, in-frame beta chains only. Rows with one shared CDR3 protein collapse into an entry with the most common genes and DNA. The sample includes approximately 10,000 distinct CDR3 sequences, with roughly 40% observed a single time. Of the sample, nearly 8.5% is held by the ten largest clones. Instead of sorted cells or RNA, genomic DNA extracted from peripheral blood served as the source for amplifying TCR beta rearrangements. The sequencing sample was made of blood. Receptors originate from a human donor in good health.

V and J are TRBV6-1 and TRBJ2-7; D remains ambiguous. V was trimmed by 3 bases and J by 1 base, leaving 10 bases between them. Germline-derived CDR1 and CDR2 are MNHNS and SASEGT. The CDR3 runs to 14 residues. The CDR3 coding sequence is TGTGCCAGCAGTGAGGCCACCTATTCCTACGAGCAGTACTTC. Its protein product is CASSEATYSYEQYF.

CDR3 sequence: CASSYRVGTGGNEQFF. The CDR3, as DNA: TGTGCCAGCAGTTACCGCGTGGGGACAGGAGGCAATGAGCAGTTCTTC. The V gene is TRBV6-5, the J gene TRBJ2-1; TRBD1 aligns across 8 bases. V was clipped by 2 bases and J by 6 bases; unmatched bases: 9. The germline V gene encodes CDR1 MNHEY and CDR2 SVGAGI. This CDR3 has 16 residues.

This chain joins TRBV12-3 or TRBV12-4 and TRBJ1-3; no firm D call. The CDR3 runs to 12 residues. V was clipped by 11 bases and J by 4 bases, with 12 bases between them. In DNA form, the CDR3 reads TGTGCCCGACCGGGCCGCGGAAACACCATATATTTT. As protein: CARPGRGNTIYF.

This clonotype appeared a few times. The chain is built from TRBV27 and TRBJ2-1, with 9 nucleotides matching TRBD1. Germline CDR1 and CDR2: MNHEY and SMNVEV (reference sequence). The CDR3 consists of 15 residues. The V and J ends lost 5 bases and 3 bases, in that order; junction bases with no gene match: 5. The CDR3 protein is CASSPGQGSYNEQFF. In nucleotides, the CDR3 is TGTGCCAGCAGTCCCGGACAGGGGAGCTACAATGAGCAGTTCTTC.

This clonotype is deemed medium-sized. The chain couples TRBV19 to TRBJ2-1; D possibly corresponds to TRBD2 (6 bases). V lost 5 bases and J lost 3, with 17 bases in between. The CDR3 length is 16 residues. Germline values: CDR1 LNHDA, CDR2 SQIVND (reference sequence). The CDR3 sequence: CASSSSLATRYNEQFF. CDR3 bases: TGTGCCAGTAGTTCATCCCTAGCGACCCGCTACAATGAGCAGTTCTTC. The full variable domain, its missing parts supplied by reference TRBV19 and TRBJ2-1, is DGGITQSPKYLFRKEGQNVTLSCEQNLNHDAMYWYRQDPGQGLRLIYYSQIVNDFQKGDIAEGYSVSREKKESFPLTVTSAQKNPTAFYLCASSSSLATRYNEQFFGPGTRLTVL.

This chain links TRBV20-1 with TRBJ2-3; 10 nucleotides match TRBD2. Germline-derived CDR1 and CDR2 are DFQATT and SNEGSKA (reference sequence). The trim removed 4 bases at V and 2 bases at J, leaving 3 bases unmatched. The CDR3 extends over 14 amino acids. CDR3 nucleotides: TGCAGTGCTACTAGCGGGAGCTTCACAGATACGCAGTATTTT. This codes for CSATSGSFTDTQYF.

The rearrangement links TRBV6-1 to TRBJ2-7, with 13 bases aligning to TRBD2. There are 17 residues in the CDR3. Germline CDR1 is MNHNS and CDR2 is SASEGT. Trimming at V came to 2 bases and at J to 2 bases, leaving 6 bases not matched to a gene. The chain's CDR3 is CASSEQVGLAGAYEQYF. The CDR3, as DNA: TGTGCCAGCAGTGAACAGGTTGGACTAGCGGGGGCCTACGAGCAGTACTTC.

As to this clonotype: A much larger clone sits a single nucleotide away, making a read error possible. V gene TRBV19 combines with J gene TRBJ2-2; 9 bases match TRBD2. V lost 4 bases, J lost 3 bases, and 6 bases stayed unmatched. The germline gives CDR1 LNHDA, CDR2 SQIVND (reference sequence). The CDR3 runs 16 residues. CDR3 region: CASSTGSSGDTGELFF. The CDR3 region has the DNA TGTGCCAGTAGTACCGGGTCTAGCGGGGACACCGGGGAGCTGTTTTTT.

The rearrangement uses TRBV5-3 and TRBJ2-1, with 7 bases that match TRBD1. TRBV5-3 is an open reading frame, and its role is uncertain. This CDR3 has 15 residues. V lost 0 bases, J lost 2 bases, and 2 bases stayed unmatched. CDR3 protein: CARSLEGAPYNEQFF. The CDR3 coding sequence is TGTGCCAGAAGCTTGGAGGGGGCCCCCTACAATGAGCAGTTCTTC.

Details on this clonotype: An end of the junction differs from the germline gene, which may be a read error. This chain uses TRBV6-1 with TRBJ1-2; D is undetermined. The CDR3 runs to 14 residues. CDR1 MNHNS and CDR2 SASEGT come from the germline V gene. CDR3: CASTSGDTKYGYTF. CDR3 coding DNA: TGTGCCAGCACTAGCGGGGATACTAAATATGGCTACACCTTC.